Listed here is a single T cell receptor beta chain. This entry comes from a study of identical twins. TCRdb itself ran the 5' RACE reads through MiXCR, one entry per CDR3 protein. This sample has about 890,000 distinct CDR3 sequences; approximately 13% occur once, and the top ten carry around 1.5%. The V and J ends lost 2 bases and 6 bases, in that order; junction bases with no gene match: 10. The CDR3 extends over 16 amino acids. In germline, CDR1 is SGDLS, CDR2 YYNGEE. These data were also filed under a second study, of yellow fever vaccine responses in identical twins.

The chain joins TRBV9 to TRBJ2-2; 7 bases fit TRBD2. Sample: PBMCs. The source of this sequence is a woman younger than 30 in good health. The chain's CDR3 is CASSVGTTGFPGELFF. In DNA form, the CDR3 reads TGTGCCAGCAGCGTTGGGACTACTGGGTTCCCCGGGGAGCTGTTTTTT.